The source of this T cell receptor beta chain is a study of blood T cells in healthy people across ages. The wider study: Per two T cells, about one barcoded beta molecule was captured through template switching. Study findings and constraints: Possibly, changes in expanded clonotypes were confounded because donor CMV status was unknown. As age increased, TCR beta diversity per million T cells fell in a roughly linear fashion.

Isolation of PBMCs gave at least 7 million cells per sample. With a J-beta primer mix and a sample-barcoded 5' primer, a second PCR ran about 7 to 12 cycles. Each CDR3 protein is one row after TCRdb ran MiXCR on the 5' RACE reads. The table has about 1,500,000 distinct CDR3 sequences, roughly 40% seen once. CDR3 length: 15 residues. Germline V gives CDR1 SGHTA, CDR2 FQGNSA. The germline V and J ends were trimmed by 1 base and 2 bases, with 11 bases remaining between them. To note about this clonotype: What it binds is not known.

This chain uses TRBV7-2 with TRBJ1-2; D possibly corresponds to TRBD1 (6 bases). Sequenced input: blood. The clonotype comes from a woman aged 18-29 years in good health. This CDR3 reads CASSLVSGENYGYTF. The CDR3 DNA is TGTGCCAGCAGCTTAGTTTCAGGGGAAAACTATGGCTACACCTTC.